This is a list of T cell receptor beta chains from one sample in a study of post-analysis software for immune sequencing data. Using its own MiXCR run on the PCR reads, TCRdb lists one record per CDR3 protein. The sample has about 540,000 distinct CDR3 sequences; 34% are singletons. The specimen was blood. The receptors stem from a girl between 2 and 17 years old with multiple sclerosis. Both conserved end residues are part of each CDR3. The D gene is left open where the match is weak. Expanded clones are given a class, and other clones once, few, many or no size at all.

D gene | J gene | V gene | clone size | CDR3 DNA | CDR3 protein
TRBD1 | TRBJ1-5 | TRBV20-1 | few | TGCAGTGCTCGCTCCGGGACAGGGGGGACGTGGGGTGGCAATCAGCCCCAGCATTTT | CSARSGTGGTWGGNQPQHF
NA | TRBJ1-3 | TRBV6-5 | NA | TGTGCCAGTTCGGCGGGAGGGCCTGGAAACACCATATATTTT | CASSAGGPGNTIYF
NA | TRBJ2-5 | TRBV6-2/TRBV6-3 | NA | TGTGCCAGCAGTTACACGGGGCTGAGGGAGACCCAGTACTTC | CASSYTGLRETQYF
NA | TRBJ2-1 | TRBV7-6 | few | TGTGCCAGCAGCTTATTGACCGGGACCCCCTACAATGAGCAGTTCTTC | CASSLLTGTPYNEQFF
NA | TRBJ2-1 | TRBV7-9 | few | TGTGCCAGCAGCTTAGATCACTCGTACAATGAGCAGTTCTTC | CASSLDHSYNEQFF
NA | TRBJ2-4 | TRBV20-1 | few | TGCAGTGCTAAGGGGCCTCGGGACTCCCCGAAGTACTTC | CSAKGPRDSPKYF
TRBD1 | TRBJ1-1 | TRBV20-1 | NA | TGCAGTGCCGATGGGACAGGGGCGCCTGAAGCTTTCTTT | CSADGTGAPEAFF
TRBD2 | TRBJ2-5 | TRBV6-6 | NA | TGTGCCAGCAGTTCGGGACTAGGGGTGGAGCAGTACTTC | CASSSGLGVEQYF
TRBD1 | TRBJ2-1 | TRBV5-5 | NA | TGTGCCAGCAGCCCGCGGACAGGGGAATGCAATGAGCAGTTCTTC | CASSPRTGECNEQFF
NA | TRBJ1-2 | TRBV11-2 | NA | TGTGCCAGCAGCTTACAGCGAAACTATGGCTACACCTTC | CASSLQRNYGYTF